A selection of T cell receptor beta chains follows, all from one sample in a study of long-term antiretroviral therapy in people with HIV. TCRdb keeps only in-frame clones here, not all; method: immunoSEQ multiplex PCR. Here the sample spans approximately 16,000 clones, 70% to 90% being singletons. The source material was unsorted PBMCs, sampled 0.5 years after starting antiretroviral therapy. The receptors stem from a woman in her forties with HIV. Both conserved end residues are part of each CDR3. A D gene is named only where the DNA matches it firmly. Clone size is stated in some rows and not others, as once, few, many or a class when expanded.

TRBV7-9	TRBJ1-3	-	few	CASSLPAGVSSGNTIYF	TGTGCCAGCAGCTTACCTGCCGGGGTAAGCTCTGGAAACACCATATATTTT
TRBV19	TRBJ1-4	-	-	CASSVPDGTTNEKLFF	TGTGCCAGTAGTGTTCCGGACGGAACAACTAATGAAAAACTGTTTTTT
TRBV18	TRBJ1-1	TRBD1	-	CASSPRTGDNTEAFF	TGTGCCAGCTCACCCCGGACAGGGGATAACACTGAAGCTTTCTTT
TRBV5-1	TRBJ1-2	TRBD1	-	CASSSGQGNYGYTF	TGCGCCAGCAGCTCCGGACAGGGGAACTATGGCTACACCTTC
TRBV7-2	TRBJ1-2	TRBD1	-	CASSLAASTGGGYGYTF	TGTGCCAGCAGCTTAGCGGCGTCGACAGGGGGAGGCTATGGCTACACCTTC
TRBV9	TRBJ2-7	TRBD2	-	CASSGSSGRPLYEQYF	TGTGCCAGCAGCGGGTCTAGCGGGAGGCCCCTCTACGAGCAGTACTTC
TRBV6-6	TRBJ2-1	-	once	CASRGSNEQFF	TGTGCCAGCAGGGGCTCCAATGAGCAGTTCTTC
TRBV9	TRBJ2-1	TRBD1	-	CASRPGQGGDEQFF	TGTGCCAGCCGACCTGGACAGGGGGGCGATGAGCAGTTCTTC
TRBV20-1	TRBJ2-7	-	-	CSARDQPEQYF	TGCAGTGCTAGAGACCAGCCAGAGCAGTACTTC
TRBV19	TRBJ2-7	-	-	CASSGSPQSYEQYF	TGTGCCAGTAGTGGCAGCCCACAGTCCTACGAGCAGTACTTC
TRBV10-3	TRBJ2-1	-	-	CAISESVAEYNEQFF	TGTGCCATCAGTGAGTCGGTAGCGGAATACAATGAGCAGTTCTTC
TRBV7-2	TRBJ2-1	-	once	CASSQLGNPTNEQFF	TGTGCCAGCAGCCAACTAGGTAATCCCACGAATGAGCAGTTCTTC
TRBV5-1	TRBJ2-5	-	-	CASSFTGSTLETQYF	TGCGCCAGCAGCTTCACTGGAAGCACGCTAGAGACCCAGTACTTC
TRBV28	TRBJ2-7	-	few	CASRPTEELGEQYF	TGTGCCAGCAGGCCGACTGAGGAGCTCGGTGAGCAGTACTTC
TRBV11-2	TRBJ2-7	TRBD2	once	CASSLDRTSGPYEQYF	TGTGCCAGCAGCTTAGACCGGACTAGCGGGCCCTACGAGCAGTACTTC
TRBV7-2	TRBJ1-1	-	-	CASSLMQGRTEAFF	TGTGCCAGCAGCTTAATGCAGGGGCGGACTGAAGCTTTCTTT
TRBV11-2	TRBJ2-5	-	-	CASSAGETQYF	TGTGCCAGCAGCGCTGGGGAGACCCAGTACTTC
TRBV19	TRBJ1-3	TRBD1	-	CASRSPTGVPGNTIYF	TGTGCCAGTAGAAGCCCGACAGGGGTTCCTGGAAACACCATATATTTT
TRBV5-5	TRBJ2-7	TRBD1	-	CASSIAGTGSYEQYF	TGTGCCAGCAGCATAGCCGGGACAGGATCCTACGAGCAGTACTTC
TRBV5-1	TRBJ2-5	TRBD1	-	CASSGGTGGYQETQYF	TGCGCCAGCAGCGGAGGGACAGGTGGTTATCAAGAGACCCAGTACTTC
TRBV27	TRBJ2-7	TRBD1	-	CASSTPQGYEQYF	TGTGCCAGCAGTACGCCACAGGGGTACGAGCAGTACTTC
TRBV6-1	TRBJ1-3	-	-	CASSPNSYSGNTIYF	TGTGCCAGCAGTCCAAACTCCTACTCTGGAAACACCATATATTTT
TRBV6-5	TRBJ1-2	-	-	CASSYSDDYGYTF	TGTGCCAGCAGTTACTCGGACGACTATGGCTACACCTTC
TRBV15	TRBJ2-7	-	-	CATSRDREREQYF	TGTGCCACCAGCAGAGATAGGGAGCGTGAGCAGTACTTC
TRBV7-2	TRBJ2-2	-	-	CASSPYQRELFF	TGTGCCAGCAGCCCCTACCAGAGGGAGCTGTTTTTT
TRBV15	TRBJ2-5	TRBD2	-	CATSPSGRALKTQYF	TGTGCCACCAGCCCTAGCGGGAGGGCCCTGAAGACCCAGTACTTC
TRBV5-1	TRBJ1-5	-	-	CASSLRVNQPQHF	TGCGCCAGCAGTCTTAGGGTTAATCAGCCCCAGCATTTT
TRBV14	TRBJ2-2	TRBD2	-	CASSQDIMSSGRTGELFF	TGTGCCAGCAGCCAAGATATAATGTCGTCCGGGAGGACCGGGGAGCTGTTTTTT
TRBV10-3	TRBJ2-3	-	-	CAISEGDTQYF	TGTGCCATCAGTGAAGGAGATACGCAGTATTTT
TRBV10-3	TRBJ2-7	TRBD2	-	CAISGEAGGRYEQYF	TGTGCCATCAGTGGGGAAGCGGGAGGTCGGTACGAGCAGTACTTC
TRBV5-1	TRBJ2-7	TRBD1	few	CASSLGTGGYEQYF	TGCGCCAGCAGCTTGGGGACAGGGGGCTACGAGCAGTACTTC
TRBV11-2	TRBJ2-1	TRBD2	-	CASRSILAGEENEQFF	TGTGCCAGCAGATCTATACTAGCGGGAGAGGAAAATGAGCAGTTCTTC
TRBV10-3	TRBJ2-3	TRBD2	-	CAITSGEVGTQYF	TGTGCCATCACTAGCGGGGAGGTGGGTACGCAGTATTTT
TRBV18	TRBJ1-1	TRBD1	-	CASSPQTGTGNTEAFF	TGTGCCAGCTCACCCCAAACCGGGACAGGGAACACTGAAGCTTTCTTT
TRBV29-1	TRBJ2-7	TRBD1	-	CSVVSGGQGAKEQYF	TGCAGCGTTGTGTCAGGGGGACAGGGGGCAAAAGAGCAGTACTTC
TRBV7-9	TRBJ1-2	-	few	CASSLDSYGGYTF	TGTGCCAGCAGCTTAGATTCGTATGGCGGCTACACCTTC
TRBV2	TRBJ1-5	-	-	CASSQRQGNQPQHF	TGTGCCAGCAGTCAAAGACAGGGCAATCAGCCCCAGCATTTT
TRBV7-2	TRBJ1-1	-	-	CASSLATGGYTEAFF	TGTGCCAGCAGCTTAGCGACGGGAGGATACACTGAAGCTTTCTTT
TRBV5-1	TRBJ2-1	TRBD2	-	CASSLGFSGIKDNEQFF	TGCGCCAGCAGCTTGGGATTTAGCGGGATAAAGGACAATGAGCAGTTCTTC
TRBV7-9	TRBJ1-1	-	once	CASSLGGQGGLDTEAFF	TGTGCCAGCAGCTTAGGAGGGCAGGGTGGGTTGGACACTGAAGCTTTCTTT
TRBV11-2	TRBJ2-7	TRBD1	-	CASSPDRAYEQYF	TGTGCCAGCAGCCCAGACAGGGCCTACGAGCAGTACTTC
TRBV5-1	TRBJ2-1	-	-	CASSAHSEEQFF	TGCGCCAGCAGCGCCCACTCGGAAGAGCAGTTCTTC
TRBV2	TRBJ2-3	-	-	CASSGEGTDTQYF	TGTGCCAGCAGTGGGGAAGGCACAGATACGCAGTATTTT
TRBV19	TRBJ2-2	TRBD1	-	CASINRGRGTGELFF	TGTGCCAGTATCAACAGGGGGCGCGGCACCGGGGAGCTGTTTTTT
TRBV7-3	TRBJ2-2	-	-	CASSPSEQGIGELFF	TGTGCCAGCAGCCCATCGGAGCAGGGCATCGGGGAGCTGTTTTTT
TRBV7-9	TRBJ2-5	-	-	CASSPTLGDGETQYF	TGTGCCAGCAGCCCAACACTAGGGGACGGGGAGACCCAGTACTTC
TRBV28	TRBJ2-7	TRBD2	-	CASSSPGGTSGHLRYEQYF	TGTGCCAGCAGTTCCCCGGGAGGGACTAGCGGTCACCTCCGATACGAGCAGTACTTC
TRBV5-4	TRBJ2-7	TRBD2	-	CASSRSGRGNEQYF	TGTGCCAGCAGCCGTAGCGGGAGGGGGAACGAGCAGTACTTC
TRBV2	TRBJ2-7	-	-	CASREDSRISYEQYF	TGTGCCAGCAGGGAAGACAGTCGGATCTCCTACGAGCAGTACTTC
TRBV2	TRBJ2-1	TRBD2	-	CASTGGGRIHEQFF	TGTGCCAGCACGGGCGGCGGGAGGATCCATGAGCAGTTCTTC
TRBV5-1	TRBJ2-7	-	few	CASSFERVGVQYF	TGCGCCAGCAGCTTCGAAAGGGTTGGAGTGCAGTACTTC
TRBV27	TRBJ1-5	-	-	CASSLWAGNQPQHF	TGTGCCAGCAGTTTATGGGCCGGCAATCAGCCCCAGCATTTT
TRBV7-2	TRBJ1-3	-	-	CASSPWSSGNTIYF	TGTGCCAGCAGCCCCTGGAGCTCTGGAAACACCATATATTTT
TRBV15	TRBJ2-1	TRBD2	once	CATSGSASGVLYNEQFF	TGTGCCACCAGCGGGTCGGCCAGCGGGGTATTATACAATGAGCAGTTCTTC
TRBV7-9	TRBJ2-2	TRBD1	-	CAGQGAFGGELFF	TGTGCCGGCCAGGGGGCGTTTGGCGGGGAGCTGTTTTTT
TRBV28	TRBJ1-5	TRBD1	-	CASETGGPGTQHF	TGTGCCAGCGAAACAGGGGGACCTGGCACCCAGCATTTT
TRBV7-9	TRBJ1-1	-	-	CASSLTPLVGTEAFF	TGTGCCAGCAGCTTAACCCCTCTGGTGGGAACTGAAGCTTTCTTT
TRBV18	TRBJ1-1	-	few	CASSPIGGTEAFF	TGTGCCAGCTCACCAATCGGGGGCACTGAAGCTTTCTTT
TRBV27	TRBJ2-2	-	-	CASSLRPPSSYTGELFF	TGTGCCAGCAGTTTACGTCCTCCTAGCAGCTACACCGGGGAGCTGTTTTTT
TRBV4-3	TRBJ1-2	-	-	CASSQERDSRGYGYTF	TGCGCCAGCAGCCAAGAAAGAGACTCGAGGGGCTATGGCTACACCTTC